What follows is one TCR beta chain and its context. Its antigen remains unknown. Germline loops: CDR1 SEHNR, CDR2 FQNEAQ (reference sequence). The CDR3 is 16 amino acids. V gave up 2 bases and J gave up 2 bases, with 12 bases separating them. This specimen comes from a study of shared clonotypes between healthy human individuals. Across the whole study: The cohort comprised a couple of women and a few men. Their ages spanned 18 to 49 years. Each donor's CD8 memory used one plate, CD8 naive two, each CD4 subset three. Study findings and constraints: The rarefaction results pointed to incomplete sorted-subset sequencing despite large depth. Clonotype sharing among donors was expected to depend on sequencing depth.

Data came from immunoSEQ multiplex PCR; TCRdb stores just in-frame clones and leaves some out. The table lists 1.4 million or so clones, approximately 98.5% of them singletons. The TCR originated in a man younger than 40 in good health. Input material: naive CD4+ T cells sorted from blood. The subset denotes: CD45RA+ positively selected. The rearrangement links TRBV7-9 to TRBJ2-2, with D possibly matching TRBD2 (6 bases). CDR3 sequence: CASSLLGTPNTGELFF. Written as DNA, the CDR3 is TGTGCCAGCAGCTTATTAGGGACTCCTAACACCGGGGAGCTGTTTTTT. The variable domain in full, completed from reference TRBV7-9 and TRBJ2-2, reads DTGVSQNPRHKITKRGQNVTFRCDPISEHNRLYWYRQTLGQGPEFLTYFQNEAQLEKSRLLSDRFSAERPKGSFSTLEIQRTEQGDSAMYLCASSLLGTPNTGELFFGEGSRLTVL.